There are many counts of the clone carrying this T cell receptor beta chain. Its antigen is currently unknown. This sample was taken from a study of neurological immune-mediated disorders. By 5'RACE with 10-nucleotide random UMIs, the cDNA was made. A single record per CDR3 protein comes from TCRdb applying MiXCR to the 5' RACE reads. The profile shows around 30,000 distinct CDR3 sequences, 2% to 3% of them singletons. Study-level findings and limits: None of the CDR3 amino acid sequences found in expanded clones was shared across subjects. This suggests that the TCR-beta repertoires were private in all groups.

The CDR3 has 14 amino acids. Germline V CDR1 and CDR2: SGHRS, YFSETQ. The ends lost 0 bases at V and 3 bases at J; junction bases unmatched: 1. Specimen: PBMCs. The sequence was collected from a woman between 45 and 60 years old with multiple sclerosis. The chain uses TRBV5-1 and TRBJ2-5; the match to TRBD2 covers 8 bases. In DNA, the CDR3 is TGCGCCAGCAGCTTGGCCGGGGGGGAAGAGACCCAGTACTTC. Translated, it gives CASSLAGGEETQYF. Full variable domain (remainder filled in from reference TRBV5-1 and TRBJ2-5): KAGVTQTPRYLIKTRGQQVTLSCSPISGHRSVSWYQQTPGQGLQFLFEYFSETQRNKGNFPGRFSGRQFSNSRSEMNVSTLELGDSALYLCASSLAGGEETQYFGPGTRLLVL.